This T cell receptor beta chain emerged from a study of blood T cell repertoires in COVID-19 (dated by TCRdb to 2019 to 2021). A note on the overall study: Samples from collaborators originated in the United States, Italy and Spain and spanned both the acute and convalescent phases of COVID-19. The material from the prospective study consisted of cDNA or gDNA derived from T cells, B-cell-depleted T cells, or PBMCs. Subjects who had been exposed to COVID-19, were actively infected with it, or had recovered from it provided the deeply sampled blood TCRbeta repertoires that made up the dataset. The repertoires were released in a freely available public database meant as a resource for research on the immune response to SARS-CoV-2. The samples were drawn from two sources: the first 160 participants of the ongoing ImmuneRACE study, and 1,000 to 1,500 subjects contributed by 6 global collaborators. A de-identified subject ID, COVID-19 status, age in years and sex were almost always included in the sample metadata. Where HLA class I and class II types were available, the types were taken from metadata supplied by the sample provider, not from assay-based typing.

Collaborating institutions collected whole blood in K2EDTA tubes following their own protocols. For TCRbeta analysis, collaborator samples were shipped as frozen whole blood, as isolated PBMCs, or as DNA extracted from either sample type. Turning to this clone: Its antigen remains undetermined. Per-nucleotide qualities are absent, and no much larger clonotype sits a single base away.

What the research found in general, with its limitations: How much clinical and demographic metadata was included differed by source and by participant, and the metadata was provided uncurated.

Germline trimming amounts to 4 bases on V and 4 bases on J, with 7 as the count of junction bases outside the gene matches. Taken from the germline V gene, the CDR1 and CDR2 loops are SGHRS and YFSETQ. The CDR3 holds 16 amino acids from the cysteine to the phenylalanine. Of all the DNA, just the CDR3 is kept, 48 bases in frame from base 1. TCRbeta CDR3 regions were amplified from genomic DNA by means of the immunoSEQ Assay, a bias-controlled multiplex PCR. In the paper's pipeline: Within the assay, amplification of reference gene primers was used to estimate how many nucleated cells each sample contained. Sequence reads were collapsed and filtered to measure the absolute abundance of every unique TCRbeta CDR3 rearrangement. For each sample, productive Simpson clonality was calculated as the square root of Simpson's diversity index across productive rearrangements. The table comes from immuneACCESS by way of TCRdb, which keeps in-frame sequences with V and J called. Part of the clones is missing from these tables; in studies checked, under half for an unresolved V gene and the rest for unknown reasons. V, J and clone size were drawn from that table, and D and trimming were deduced from the DNA. This sample has about 110,000 clones in its table, and more than 60% of those were observed once. The ten most abundant clones make up under 25% of the sample.

The rearranged segments are TRBV5-1 and TRBJ2-1, with 11 bases matching TRBD2. Specimen: peripheral blood. This clonotype originated in a man between 65 and 85 years old with active or convalescent COVID-19. In nucleotide form, the sequence is TGCGCCAGCAGCGAGAGACTAGCGGGAATGTACAATGAGCAGTTCTTC. Its protein product is CASSERLAGMYNEQFF.